The 13 T cell receptor beta chains in this list originate from one sample, sequenced in a study of blood T cell repertoires in COVID-19. Repertoires were generated with immunoSEQ multiplex PCR, while TCRdb's copy carries only in-frame clones and drops some. The sample has approximately 470,000 clones; 87% are singletons. Specimen: PBMCs or T cells enriched from blood (not recorded which). All receptors come from a woman under 30 who had recovered from COVID-19.

V gene TRBV28 combines with J gene TRBJ1-5, with a weak D call TRBD1 (5 bases). This CDR3 comprises 15 residues. Deletions cut 3 bases from V and 2 bases from J, with 11 bases between. Germline V gene sequence: CDR1 MDHEN, CDR2 SYDVKM. DNA of the CDR3: TGTGCCAGCAGTTTTTACAGGAGGGGCAATCAGCCCCAGCATTTT. This gives the protein CASSFYRRGNQPQHF. Supplemented by reference TRBV28 and TRBJ1-5, the full variable domain reads DVKVTQSSRYLVKRTGEKVFLECVQDMDHENMFWYRQDPGLGLRLIYFSYDVKMKEKGDIPEGYSVSREKKERFSLILESASTNQTSMYLCASSFYRRGNQPQHFGDGTRLSIL.

V and J are TRBV10-1 and TRBJ2-5, with D perhaps TRBD1 (6 bases). The CDR3 is 13 amino acids. Germline loops: CDR1 WNHNN, CDR2 SYGVQD (reference sequence). V was pared by 4 bases and J by 1 base, with 7 bases between. This chain's CDR3 is CASSGQVQETQYF. In nucleotides, the CDR3 is TGCGCCAGCAGTGGACAGGTCCAAGAGACCCAGTACTTC.

The chain combines TRBV6-5 with TRBJ1-1; maybe TRBD1 (6 bases). The ends were cut back, 2 bases at V and 5 bases at J, with 9 bases in the middle. The CDR3 length is 13 residues. Germline CDR1 MNHEY, CDR2 SVGAGI. CDR3 region: CASSYGQLTEAFF. For the CDR3, the DNA is TGTGCCAGCAGTTACGGACAGCTGACTGAAGCTTTCTTT.

This clone appeared many times. V is TRBV4-1 and J is TRBJ1-1; a possible D gene is TRBD1 (5 bases). Germline V gene data show CDR1 as MGHRA and CDR2 as YSYEKL. The CDR3 totals 15 residues. Trimming took 0 bases from V and 4 from J, leaving 12 bases between them. The CDR3 region has the DNA TGCGCCAGCAGCCAAGATCCTTACGGGGGCACTGAAGCTTTCTTT. This codes for CASSQDPYGGTEAFF.

The rearrangement links TRBV6-5 to TRBJ1-1; D remains ambiguous. Germline CDR1 is MNHEY and CDR2 is SVGAGI. The CDR3 sequence is 11 residues long. Trimming stripped 7 bases from V and 3 bases from J, with 6 bases between. This CDR3 reads CASMRDTEAFF. CDR3 coding DNA: TGTGCCAGCATGAGGGACACTGAAGCTTTCTTT.

The V and J genes are TRBV5-6 and TRBJ1-2, with D hard to call. Trimming took 1 base from V and 4 from J, leaving 8 bases between them. The CDR3 has 13 amino acids. Germline V gene lookup returns CDR1 SGHDT and CDR2 YYEEEE. CDR3 nucleotides: TGTGCCAGCAGCTTGAGGCAGGTCTATGGCTACACCTTC. Translation: CASSLRQVYGYTF.

The rearrangement links TRBV30 to TRBJ1-1, with D unresolved. Trimming took off 8 bases at V and 1 base at J, with 14 bases between the two ends. Germline-derived CDR1 and CDR2 are GTSNPN and SVGIG (reference sequence). The length of the CDR3 is 13 residues. In DNA form, the CDR3 reads TGTGCCGGATCCCAGGCGGGGAACACTGAAGCTTTCTTT. Translated: CAGSQAGNTEAFF.

The V and J genes are TRBV9 and TRBJ1-3; D is unresolved. V dropped 7 bases and J dropped 2 bases, with 16 bases sitting between them. CDR3 length: 15 residues. The germline gives CDR1 SGDLS, CDR2 YYNGEE. DNA for the CDR3: TGTGCCAGCTCTCGTACTCTAGTACCTGGAAACACCATATATTTT. Its translation is CASSRTLVPGNTIYF.

This clone was counted a single time. The chain carries TRBV4-1 and TRBJ1-1; D call uncertain. This CDR3 is built from 16 residues. The V end lost 1 base, the J end lost 2 bases, and 14 bases lay between the germline ends. CDR1 and CDR2 from the germline V gene are MGHRA and YSYEKL. CDR3 loop: CASSQGPGVVNTEAFF. The CDR3 DNA follows: TGCGCCAGCAGCCAAGGACCGGGAGTTGTTAACACTGAAGCTTTCTTT.

This chain uses TRBV4-1 with TRBJ1-2; D perhaps matches TRBD1 (6 bases). The CDR3 is 16 residues long. Germline V CDR1 and CDR2: MGHRA, YSYEKL. The V end was cut by 0 bases, the J end by 0 bases, with 11 bases between. The CDR3 bases are TGCGCCAGCAGCCAAGATGGGGGGGGCCCTAACTATGGCTACACCTTC. Its protein product is CASSQDGGGPNYGYTF.

This clone was picked up a small number of times. V gene TRBV7-2 combines with J gene TRBJ2-1; D is unclear. CDR1 is SGHTA, CDR2 FQGNSA, per germline. V gave up 2 bases and J gave up 6 bases, with 14 bases separating them. CDR3 length equals 15 residues. The DNA for the CDR3 is TGTGCCAGCAGCTTACCCCCCGAGTGGAGCAATGAGCAGTTCTTC. This encodes CASSLPPEWSNEQFF.

The chain couples TRBV2 to TRBJ1-5, with 9 bases that match TRBD1. This CDR3 spans 15 amino acids. After removal of 3 bases from V and 5 bases from J, the junction contained 5 bases not matched to a gene. CDR1 and CDR2 from the germline V gene are SNHLY and FYNNEI. Here the CDR3 reads CASSEGGTGYQPQHF. The DNA for the CDR3 is TGTGCCAGCAGTGAGGGAGGGACAGGGTATCAGCCCCAGCATTTT.

This chain uses TRBV6-5 with TRBJ1-6; weak D call: TRBD1 (6 bases). CDR1 is MNHEY and CDR2 is SVGAGI in the germline V gene. The CDR3 is made up of 14 amino acids. Between the trimmed V and J ends, which lost 7 bases and 5 bases, there was a span of 12 bases. The CDR3 DNA follows: TGTGCCAGCAACCCCCCAGGGGATAATTCACCCCTCCACTTT. Translated: CASNPPGDNSPLHF.